A selection of T cell receptor beta chains follows, all from one sample in a study of early T cells in non-severe SARS-CoV-2 infection. TCRdb redid the calling of the 5' RACE reads with MiXCR, one entry per CDR3 protein. The table has some 71,000 distinct CDR3 sequences, approximately 12% seen once. The source material was whole blood. The receptor set was obtained from an adult who was a healthcare worker with PCR-confirmed SARS-CoV-2 infection or an uninfected control (not recorded which). Each CDR3 is given without its conserved first and last residue. The order of the fields is D gene, V gene, J gene, CDR3 protein. The D gene is left open where the match is weak.

TRBD1	TRBV30	TRBJ1-6	AWSARQGSYNSPLH
TRBD1	TRBV30	TRBJ2-1	AWRDRGGYNEQF
TRBD2	TRBV7-3	TRBJ2-5	ASSASGRPQETQY
TRBD2	TRBV5-5	TRBJ2-1	ASSLDSGGADEQF
-	TRBV5-1	TRBJ1-2	ASSLLQGGDGYT
-	TRBV7-9	TRBJ2-7	ASSLGQEQY
TRBD1	TRBV18	TRBJ1-1	ASSLGQAASTEAF
TRBD2	TRBV19	TRBJ2-1	ASSPMPSGGRHNEQF
TRBD2	TRBV2	TRBJ2-1	ASMESGGSSYNEQF
-	TRBV5-6	TRBJ1-6	ASSLDGSSYNSPLH
-	TRBV20-1	TRBJ2-1	SARYRGYNEQF
-	TRBV2	TRBJ1-3	ASSSGSSGNTIY
-	TRBV18	TRBJ2-3	ASSSGARGSTQY
-	TRBV24-1	TRBJ1-3	ATSGPIY
TRBD2	TRBV7-3	TRBJ2-1	ASSPGMSGRPTYNEQF
-	TRBV13	TRBJ2-7	ASSFGREEQY
-	TRBV7-2	TRBJ2-5	ASSLRGALETQY
-	TRBV24-1	TRBJ2-4	ATSDRTVAKNIQY
TRBD2	TRBV5-4	TRBJ2-1	ASSLGLAASYNEQF
-	TRBV7-3	TRBJ2-1	ASSLTPSYNEQF
TRBD1	TRBV7-2	TRBJ2-7	ASRYRDRSSYEQY
-	TRBV12-3/TRBV12-4	TRBJ2-3	ASSSGVRRTDTQY
TRBD2	TRBV5-1	TRBJ2-3	ASSLTSGYTDTQY
-	TRBV30	TRBJ1-1	AWRAQGNAEAF
TRBD2	TRBV7-2	TRBJ2-3	ASSLAGLYTDTQY
TRBD2	TRBV5-1	TRBJ2-7	ASSLASGVLSYEQY
-	TRBV20-1	TRBJ1-3	SAHWTVENTIY
-	TRBV27	TRBJ2-5	ASSTSLQETQY
-	TRBV4-1	TRBJ2-7	ASSQDQGRGMVGASYEQY
-	TRBV11-2	TRBJ1-2	ASSFRGGYT
TRBD1	TRBV4-3	TRBJ1-1	ASSQDRVSTEAF
TRBD2	TRBV27	TRBJ2-1	ASTASGPLLHNEQF
-	TRBV9	TRBJ2-2	ASSVPPTGPGELF
-	TRBV2	TRBJ2-1	ASSESTSSYNEQF
TRBD1	TRBV6-1	TRBJ2-7	ASSGGQGVYEQY